The next 17 T cell receptor beta chains were all read from a single sample in a study of T cells in Graves' hyperthyroidism and ophthalmopathy (dated by TCRdb to about 2019). The receptor library was made with multiplex PCR. These reads were obtained on an Illumina HiSeq 2000. The TCR beta CDR3 regions were amplified from RNA transcripts. For the first round of RT-PCR on the TCR CDR3, the HTBI primer set was used together with the Qiagen OneStep RT-PCR kit. The public reads were reanalyzed by TCRdb: fastp trimming at Q25, MiXCR alignment, in-frame beta chains only. Each CDR3 protein gets just one entry, which takes the most common genes and DNA from the rows behind it. In all, the sample holds about 840,000 distinct CDR3 sequences, and about two fifths of those were seen once. The top ten hold 8% to 9% of the sample. Material: blood. These receptors originate from a man younger than 35 with Graves' hyperthyroidism.

V and J are TRBV7-2 and TRBJ2-7; a weak D match, TRBD1 (6 bases). CDR3 size: 14 residues. Trimming removed 5 bases from V and 6 bases from J, with 17 bases in between. Looked up from germline, CDR1 is SGHTA and CDR2 is FQGNSA. The CDR3 DNA reads as TGTGCCAGCAGCGGACACGTTGGGGGCCGCGAGCAGTACTTC. It specifies CASSGHVGGREQYF.

This clonotype was recorded a few times. One end of the junction is discordant with germline, which a read error may explain. The rearrangement links TRBV7-9 to TRBJ1-2; D remains unclear. The germline gives CDR1 SEHNR, CDR2 FQNEAQ (reference sequence). The CDR3 extends over 13 amino acids. CDR3 in amino acids: CASSSPSKYGYTF. DNA of the CDR3: TGTGCCAGCAGCTCCCCATCTAAGTATGGCTACACCTTC.

This clonotype was picked up many times. CDR3 region: CASLQGRGTEAFF. The CDR3 DNA reads TGTGCCAGCTTACAGGGGCGGGGCACTGAAGCTTTCTTT. The V call is TRBV19, the J call TRBJ1-1; 7 nucleotides align to TRBD1. The J segment lost 4 bases and the V segment lost 9 bases, leaving 8 bases of the junction unmatched. Germline V gives CDR1 LNHDA, CDR2 SQIVND (reference sequence). The CDR3 is 13 residues long.

This clonotype was picked up a small number of times. The DNA for the CDR3 is TGCGCCAGCAGCCAAGGTCCCCTCGGGACACCGAACACTGAAGCTTTCTTT. Encoded protein: CASSQGPLGTPNTEAFF. The V gene is TRBV4-1, the J gene TRBJ1-1; weak D call: TRBD1 (6 bases). The CDR3 is 17 amino acids. Germline values: CDR1 MGHRA, CDR2 YSYEKL. V gave up 1 base and J gave up 1 base, with 16 bases separating them.

As concerns this clonotype: The junction shows a germline mismatch at one end, possibly a read error. The chain links TRBV7-9 to TRBJ2-7; 13 bases are a match to TRBD2. Germline V gene sequence: CDR1 SEHNR, CDR2 FQNEAQ (reference sequence). This CDR3 is built from 16 residues. The CDR3 DNA is TGCGCCAGCAGCGTCACCGGACTAGCGGGAGACTACGAGCAGTACTTC. Translation: CASSVTGLAGDYEQYF.

This clonotype was observed a handful of times. The V and J genes are TRBV2 and TRBJ1-1, with D possibly TRBD1 on 5 matching bases. V lost 5 bases and J lost 0, with 16 bases in between. Germline CDR1 reads SNHLY; CDR2 reads FYNNEI. CDR3 length: 16 amino acids. Here the CDR3 DNA reads TGTGCCAGCAGTTCTGAAGGTAAGGGGATGAACACTGAAGCTTTCTTT. It translates to CASSSEGKGMNTEAFF.

Ten or more counts support this clonotype. This rearrangement joins TRBV29-1 to TRBJ2-5, with D possibly matching TRBD2 (6 bases). Per germline, CDR1 SQVTM and CDR2 ANQGSEA. The V end lost 5 bases, the J end lost 2 bases, and 9 bases lay between the germline ends. This CDR3 has 12 residues. CDR3: CSVRSGQETQYF. CDR3 bases: TGCAGCGTTCGTAGCGGTCAAGAGACCCAGTACTTC.

This chain links TRBV29-1 with TRBJ2-7; 8 bases match TRBD1. The CDR3 is 12 amino acids. In germline, CDR1 is SQVTM, CDR2 ANQGSEA. The ends lost 8 bases at V and 0 bases at J; junction bases unmatched: 3. CDR3 nucleotides: TGCAGCTCGGGACAGGACTCCTACGAGCAGTACTTC. Translating it yields CSSGQDSYEQYF.

This chain uses TRBV2 with TRBJ1-4, with TRBD1 as a possible D gene (6 bases). CDR1 is SNHLY and CDR2 is FYNNEI in the germline V gene. This CDR3 region has 12 residues. V was shortened by 6 bases and J by 7 bases, with 9 bases between the two germline ends. The CDR3 nucleotides are TGTGCCAGCAGGGCAGGGGTTGAAAAACTGTTTTTT. Translation: CASRAGVEKLFF.

The CDR3 spells CASSLDRSGVWYQETQYF. CDR3 DNA: TGTGCCAGCAGCTTAGATAGGAGCGGGGTTTGGTATCAAGAGACCCAGTACTTC. J is TRBJ2-7 and V is TRBV7-2; 7 bases fit TRBD2. The DNA end is a closer match to TRBJ2-5, so the J assignment may be wrong. This CDR3 has 18 residues. Germline V gene sequence: CDR1 SGHTA, CDR2 FQGNSA.

V gene TRBV9 combines with J gene TRBJ2-2; D gene ambiguous. Germline V CDR1 and CDR2: SGDLS, YYNGEE. Between the trimmed V and J ends, which lost 5 bases and 4 bases, there was a span of 12 bases. The CDR3 extends over 14 amino acids. The CDR3 sequence is CASSAWTSTGELFF. The CDR3 bases are TGTGCCAGCAGTGCGTGGACCTCCACCGGGGAGCTGTTTTTT.

This clonotype was picked up a small number of times. The V gene is TRBV5-1, the J gene TRBJ1-1; D possibly corresponds to TRBD1 (5 bases). V lost 2 bases, J lost 0 bases, and 11 bases lay in between. CDR1 is SGHRS and CDR2 is YFSETQ in the germline V gene. CDR3 length: 15 residues. CDR3 loop: CASSLRGLMNTEAFF. As DNA, the CDR3 is TGCGCCAGCAGCTTAAGGGGCTTAATGAACACTGAAGCTTTCTTT.

This clonotype was counted many times. This chain connects TRBV9 to TRBJ1-1; D is unresolved. Trimming cost V 0 bases and J 3 bases, with 9 bases left between them. Germline V gives CDR1 SGDLS, CDR2 YYNGEE. CDR3 length equals 14 residues. The CDR3 DNA follows: TGTGCCAGCAGCGTAGAAGGGTTCGACACTGAAGCTTTCTTT. The encoded protein is CASSVEGFDTEAFF.

The chain combines TRBV19 with TRBJ2-2; D may be TRBD1 (6 bases). The germline V gene encodes CDR1 LNHDA and CDR2 SQIVND (reference sequence). Trimming took 6 bases from V and 5 from J, leaving 16 bases between them. The CDR3 contains 15 residues. CDR3 residues: CASRVKTGRTGELFF. The CDR3 region has the DNA TGTGCCAGTAGAGTAAAGACAGGCCGAACCGGGGAGCTGTTTTTT.

With regard to this clonotype: One end of the junction does not line up with germline, which may come from a read error. This sequence joins TRBV2 and TRBJ2-7; a weak D match, TRBD2 (5 bases). Germline V CDR1 and CDR2: SNHLY, FYNNEI. The CDR3 extends over 13 amino acids. DNA for the CDR3: TGTGCCAGCAGTGTCGACTATAACTACGAGCGGTACTTC. This gives the protein CASSVDYNYERYF.

A few counts support this clonotype. The genes are TRBV30 and TRBJ2-7; D gene ambiguous. Trimming took 1 base from V and 5 from J, leaving 6 bases between them. Germline V gene data show CDR1 as GTSNPN and CDR2 as SVGIG (reference sequence). The length of the CDR3 is 11 residues. The chain's CDR3 is CAWSGGHEQYF. CDR3 nucleotides: TGTGCCTGGAGTGGTGGGCACGAGCAGTACTTC.

This clonotype has ten or more counts. The chain joins TRBV29-1 to TRBJ1-1; unclear D gene. The V gene lost 5 bases and the J gene lost 0 bases, with 10 bases spanning the gap. Germline lookup yields CDR1 SQVTM and CDR2 ANQGSEA. The CDR3 is 13 residues long. CDR3: CSVSRTVNTEAFF. The CDR3 nucleotides read TGCAGCGTTAGCCGGACCGTGAACACTGAAGCTTTCTTT.